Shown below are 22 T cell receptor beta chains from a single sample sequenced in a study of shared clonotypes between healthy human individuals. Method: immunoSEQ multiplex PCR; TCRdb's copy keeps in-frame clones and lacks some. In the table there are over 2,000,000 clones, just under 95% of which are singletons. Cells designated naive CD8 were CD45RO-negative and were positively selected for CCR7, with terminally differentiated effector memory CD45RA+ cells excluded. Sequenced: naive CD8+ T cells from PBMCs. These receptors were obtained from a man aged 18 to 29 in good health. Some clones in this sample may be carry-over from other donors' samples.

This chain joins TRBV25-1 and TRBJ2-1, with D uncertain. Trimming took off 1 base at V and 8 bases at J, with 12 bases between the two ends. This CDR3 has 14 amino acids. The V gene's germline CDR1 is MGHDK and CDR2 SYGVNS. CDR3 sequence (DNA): TGTGCCAGCAGTGAATTCCTCACCCGGGATGAGCAGTTCTTC. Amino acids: CASSEFLTRDEQFF.

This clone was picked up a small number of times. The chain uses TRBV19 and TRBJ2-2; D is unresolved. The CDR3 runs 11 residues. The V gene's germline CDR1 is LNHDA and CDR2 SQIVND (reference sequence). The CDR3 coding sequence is TGTGACCTGGTTCGCACCGGGGAGCTGTTTTTT. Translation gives CDLVRTGELFF. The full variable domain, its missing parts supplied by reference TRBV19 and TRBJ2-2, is DGGITQSPKYLFRKEGQNVTLSCEQNLNHDAMYWYRQDPGQGLRLIYYSQIVNDFQKGDIAEGYSVSREKKESFPLTVTSAQKNPTAFYLCDLVRTGELFFGEGSRLTVL.

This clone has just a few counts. The CDR3 sequence: CASSGRDRADQPQHF. Written as DNA, the CDR3 is TGTGCCAGCAGCGGAAGGGACAGGGCCGATCAGCCCCAGCATTTT. This chain connects TRBV7-8 to TRBJ1-5; 9 bases agree with TRBD1. The CDR3 consists of 15 residues. The germline V gene encodes CDR1 SGHVS and CDR2 FQNEAQ. V was pared by 5 bases and J by 5 bases, with 7 bases of the junction left unmatched.

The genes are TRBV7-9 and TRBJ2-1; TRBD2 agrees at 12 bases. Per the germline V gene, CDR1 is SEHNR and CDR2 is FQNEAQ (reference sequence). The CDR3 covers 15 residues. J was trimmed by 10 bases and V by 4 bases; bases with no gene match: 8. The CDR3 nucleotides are TGTGCCAGCAGCTCCCGGACTAGCGGGACAAGGGAGCAGTTCTTC. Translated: CASSSRTSGTREQFF.

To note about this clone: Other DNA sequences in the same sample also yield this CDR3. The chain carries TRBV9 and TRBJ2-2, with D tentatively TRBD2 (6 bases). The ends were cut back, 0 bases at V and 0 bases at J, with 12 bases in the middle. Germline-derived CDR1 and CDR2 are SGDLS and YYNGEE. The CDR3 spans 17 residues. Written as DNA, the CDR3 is TGTGCCAGCAGCGTAGAGAGCGGGCCCCCGAACACCGGGGAGCTGTTTTTT. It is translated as CASSVESGPPNTGELFF. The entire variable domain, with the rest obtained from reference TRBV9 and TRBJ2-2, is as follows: DSGVTQTPKHLITATGQRVTLRCSPRSGDLSVYWYQQSLDQGLQFLIQYYNGEERAKGNILERFSAQQFPDLHSELNLSSLELGDSALYFCASSVESGPPNTGELFFGEGSRLTVL.

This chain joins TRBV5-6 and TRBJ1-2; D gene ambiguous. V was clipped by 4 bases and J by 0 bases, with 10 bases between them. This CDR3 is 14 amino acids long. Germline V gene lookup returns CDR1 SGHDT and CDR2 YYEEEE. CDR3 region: CASSMGLTNYGYTF. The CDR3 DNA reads TGTGCCAGCAGCATGGGTCTTACTAACTATGGCTACACCTTC.

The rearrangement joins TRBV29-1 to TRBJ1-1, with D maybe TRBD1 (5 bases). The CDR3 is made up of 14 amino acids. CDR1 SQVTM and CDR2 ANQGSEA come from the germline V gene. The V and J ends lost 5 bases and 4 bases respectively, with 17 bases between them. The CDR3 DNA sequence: TGCAGCGTTCCAGGACTACTCAGGGCCACTGAAGCTTTCTTT. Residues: CSVPGLLRATEAFF.

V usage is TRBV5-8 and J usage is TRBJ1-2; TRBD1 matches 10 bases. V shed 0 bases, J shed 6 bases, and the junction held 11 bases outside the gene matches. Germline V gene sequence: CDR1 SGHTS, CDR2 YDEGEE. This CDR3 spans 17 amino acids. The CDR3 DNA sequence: TGTGCCAGCAGCTTGGTTATCTTCGGGACAGGGGCAGATGGCTACACCTTC. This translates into CASSLVIFGTGADGYTF. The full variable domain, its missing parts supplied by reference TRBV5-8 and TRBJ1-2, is EAGVTQSPTHLIKTRGQQATLRCSPISGHTSVYWYQQALGLGLQFLLWYDEGEERNRGNFPPRFSGRQFPNYSSELNVNALELEDSALYLCASSLVIFGTGADGYTFGSGTRLTVV.

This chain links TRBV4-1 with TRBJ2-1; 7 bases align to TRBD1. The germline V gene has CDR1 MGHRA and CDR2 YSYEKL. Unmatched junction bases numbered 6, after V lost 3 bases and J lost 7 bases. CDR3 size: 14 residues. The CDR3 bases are TGCGCCAGCAGCCAGCAGACAGGGTTGAATGAGCAGTTCTTC. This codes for CASSQQTGLNEQFF.

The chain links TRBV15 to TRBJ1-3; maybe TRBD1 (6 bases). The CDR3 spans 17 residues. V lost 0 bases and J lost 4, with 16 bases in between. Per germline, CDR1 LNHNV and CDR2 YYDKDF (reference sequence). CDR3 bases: TGTGCCACCAGCAGAGATAACAGGGACCATACCGGAAACACCATATATTTT. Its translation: CATSRDNRDHTGNTIYF.

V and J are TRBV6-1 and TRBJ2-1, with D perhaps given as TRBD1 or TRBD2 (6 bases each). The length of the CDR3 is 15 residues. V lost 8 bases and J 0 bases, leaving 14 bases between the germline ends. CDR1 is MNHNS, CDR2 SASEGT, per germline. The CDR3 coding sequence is TGTGCCAGCCAAGGGGGGCCCAGCTCCTACAATGAGCAGTTCTTC. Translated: CASQGGPSSYNEQFF.

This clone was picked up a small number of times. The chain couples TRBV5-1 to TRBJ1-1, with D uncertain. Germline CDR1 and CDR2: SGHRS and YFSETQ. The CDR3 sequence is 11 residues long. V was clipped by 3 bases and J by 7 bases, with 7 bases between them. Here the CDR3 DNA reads TGCGCCAGCAGCTCTGGCCGTGAAGCTTTCTTT. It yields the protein CASSSGREAFF.

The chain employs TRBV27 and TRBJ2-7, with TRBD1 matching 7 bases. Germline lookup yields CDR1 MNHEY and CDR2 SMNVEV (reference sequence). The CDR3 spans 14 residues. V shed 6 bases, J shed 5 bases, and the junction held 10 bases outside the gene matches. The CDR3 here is CASRGTAGPHEQYF. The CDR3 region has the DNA TGTGCCAGCAGAGGGACAGCCGGCCCTCACGAGCAGTACTTC.

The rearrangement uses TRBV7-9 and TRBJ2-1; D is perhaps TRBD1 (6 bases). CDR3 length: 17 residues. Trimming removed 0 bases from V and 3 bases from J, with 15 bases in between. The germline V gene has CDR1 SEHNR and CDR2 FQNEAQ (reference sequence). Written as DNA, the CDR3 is TGTGCCAGCAGCTTAGCACCGGCAGGGGTTGGCTACAATGAGCAGTTCTTC. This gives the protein CASSLAPAGVGYNEQFF.

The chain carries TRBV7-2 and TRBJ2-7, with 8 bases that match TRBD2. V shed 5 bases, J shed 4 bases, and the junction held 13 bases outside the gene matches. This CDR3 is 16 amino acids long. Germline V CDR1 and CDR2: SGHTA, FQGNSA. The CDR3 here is CASSPLGGGLAYEQYF. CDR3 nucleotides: TGTGCCAGCAGCCCCCTCGGGGGCGGACTAGCTTACGAGCAGTACTTC.

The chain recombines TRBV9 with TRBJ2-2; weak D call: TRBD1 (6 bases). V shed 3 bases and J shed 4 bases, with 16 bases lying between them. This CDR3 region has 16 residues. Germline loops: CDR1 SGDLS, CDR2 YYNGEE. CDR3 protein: CASSATNRDSTGELFF. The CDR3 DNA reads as TGTGCCAGCAGCGCCACCAACAGGGATTCCACCGGGGAGCTGTTTTTT. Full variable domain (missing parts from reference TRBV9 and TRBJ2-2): DSGVTQTPKHLITATGQRVTLRCSPRSGDLSVYWYQQSLDQGLQFLIQYYNGEERAKGNILERFSAQQFPDLHSELNLSSLELGDSALYFCASSATNRDSTGELFFGEGSRLTVL.

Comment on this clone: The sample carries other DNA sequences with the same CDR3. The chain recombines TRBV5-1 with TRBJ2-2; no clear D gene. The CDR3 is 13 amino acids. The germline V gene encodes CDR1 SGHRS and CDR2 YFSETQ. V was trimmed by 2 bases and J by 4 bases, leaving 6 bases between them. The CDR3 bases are TGCGCCAGCAGCTTAGGTGGCACCGGGGAGCTGTTTTTT. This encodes CASSLGGTGELFF. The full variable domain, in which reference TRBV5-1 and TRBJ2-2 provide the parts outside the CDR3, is KAGVTQTPRYLIKTRGQQVTLSCSPISGHRSVSWYQQTPGQGLQFLFEYFSETQRNKGNFPGRFSGRQFSNSRSEMNVSTLELGDSALYLCASSLGGTGELFFGEGSRLTVL.

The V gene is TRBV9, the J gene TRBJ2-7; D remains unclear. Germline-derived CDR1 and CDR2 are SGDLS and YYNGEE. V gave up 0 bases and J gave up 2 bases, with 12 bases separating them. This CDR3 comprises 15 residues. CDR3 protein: CASSVAQARTYEQYF. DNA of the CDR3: TGTGCCAGCAGCGTAGCCCAGGCACGAACCTACGAGCAGTACTTC.

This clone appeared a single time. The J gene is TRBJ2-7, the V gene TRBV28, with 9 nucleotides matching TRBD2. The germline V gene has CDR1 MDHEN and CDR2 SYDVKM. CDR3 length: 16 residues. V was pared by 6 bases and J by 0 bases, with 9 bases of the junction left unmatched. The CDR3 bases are TGTGCCAGCAGCCCCCTCGGGCGGGAGGGCTCCTACGAGCAGTACTTC. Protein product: CASSPLGREGSYEQYF.

CDR3 loop: CASSQDAWVGTTEAFF. In nucleotides, the CDR3 is TGCGCCAGCAGCCAAGATGCATGGGTAGGGACCACTGAAGCTTTCTTT. The V and J genes are TRBV4-1 and TRBJ1-1, with a weak D call TRBD1 (5 bases). The CDR3 has 16 residues. The germline V gene has CDR1 MGHRA and CDR2 YSYEKL. V dropped 0 bases and J dropped 4 bases, with 15 bases sitting between them.

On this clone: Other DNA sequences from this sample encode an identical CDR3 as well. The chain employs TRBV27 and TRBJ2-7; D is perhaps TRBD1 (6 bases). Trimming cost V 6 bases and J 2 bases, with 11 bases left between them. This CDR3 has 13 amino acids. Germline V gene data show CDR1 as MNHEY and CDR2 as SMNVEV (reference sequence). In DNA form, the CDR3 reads TGTGCCAGCAGCTACGGACAGACCTACGAGCAGTACTTC. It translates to CASSYGQTYEQYF.

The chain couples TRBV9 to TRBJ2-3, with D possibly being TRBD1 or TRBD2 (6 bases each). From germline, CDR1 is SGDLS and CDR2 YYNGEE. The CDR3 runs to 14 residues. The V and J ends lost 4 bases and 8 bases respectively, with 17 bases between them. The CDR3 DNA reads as TGTGCCAGCAGCCTTCGACTAGGAGGGGGTACGCAGTATTTT. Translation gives CASSLRLGGGTQYF.